This T cell receptor beta chain comes out of a study of cytomegalovirus exposure and HLA in healthy donors (dated by TCRdb to about 2017). Background on the whole study: An earlier analysis of roughly 500 of the donors reported 250 to 300 Gb of sequence data and around 110 million unique TCR beta sequences from 150 million to 200 million T cells. An early release that covered several hundred HLA-typed donors contained 250 to 350 gigabases of sequencing data and approximately 85 million unique TCR sequences. The genetic ancestry cluster associated with self-reported Caucasian donors included roughly four fifths of the roughly 390 genotyped donors. The study aimed to test whether cataloging public T cell receptors could reveal signatures of past pathogen exposure. The study used immunosequencing to profile the T cell repertoires of approximately 630 subjects and linked those repertoires to cytomegalovirus serostatus. Besides the first cohort of 666 subjects, a separate validation cohort made up of 120 different subjects was used. High-throughput TCR immunosequencing, statistical association of individual TCRs with disease status, and machine learning were combined to predict cytomegalovirus infection status. A later analysis re-analyzed previously published TCR beta repertoires from roughly 690 donors and added high-resolution HLA genotyping to study TCR occurrence patterns. Rather than using new phenotypic data, the later analysis identified candidate immune exposures from TCR beta sequences and from how often those sequences occurred across donors. In an earlier analysis of a few hundred of the donors, high-throughput TCR beta sequencing was used to judge whether each TCR beta V gene segment behaved as functional or pseudogenic. Donor age, sex, ethnicity and CMV serostatus were collected together with the repertoire data. A later genetic analysis took genome-wide SNP genotypes for about 55% of the 666 donors and used that subset as a discovery cohort. Every repertoire in the discovery cohort had been generated on one and the same sequencing platform. HLA typing included class I and class II loci at four-digit resolution. Typing coverage differed by locus: A, B, C, DRB1 and DQB1 were typed in roughly 620-630 donors, DQA1 in 522, DPA1 in 600 to 610, and DPB1 in just under 480. A handful of DR-DQ haplotypes were treated as single units for association and clustering because of strong linkage in the cohort. Among several hundred genotyped donors of the cohort, an average of approximately 240,000 unique TCR beta nucleotide sequences was sequenced per donor, of which 15% to 20% were non-productive.

The cohort comprised around 690 healthy bone marrow donors. At the time of sampling, all cohort members were nominally healthy, though unrecorded immune exposures were likely present. The donor was CMV seronegative and belonged to the group of under 400 seronegative cohort members. A peripheral blood sample was provided by each donor, and peripheral blood mononuclear cells were used for TCR beta sequencing. Genomic DNA extraction from the blood cell samples was performed with the Qiagen DNeasy Blood Extraction Kit. Points on this clone: Its target antigen remains unknown. The junction does not match germline at one end; this may be a read error.

Library construction relied on the immunoSEQ multiplex PCR assay. The multiplex PCR relied on a mix of 60 forward primers for TCR Vbeta segments and 13 reverse primers for TCR Jbeta segments. A multiplex PCR assay on genomic DNA amplified the CDR3 region of rearranged TCR beta genes. The Illumina HiSeq System was used to sequence the amplified TCR beta libraries as 87-base-pair reads. The study's own analysis went as follows. Across the 500 to 850 repertoires, a later analysis counted about 81 million unique TCR beta chains, roughly 11 million of which were shared by at least two donors. Raw reads were error-corrected and collapsed into unique sequences by a nearest-neighbor algorithm in which closely related sequences were merged to remove PCR and sequencing errors. V, D and J gene segments were assigned by aligning CDR3 sequences to IMGT reference sequences. For a sequence to be retained, a match of at least six nucleotides was required to both a V gene segment and a J gene segment. Rearrangements were called productive when the CDR3 lacked stop codons and stayed in frame with V and J; all others were non-productive. CDR3 was defined by IMGT convention, running from the second conserved V-encoded cysteine to the conserved J-encoded phenylalanine. The earlier analysis of 500 to 750 of the donors excluded any sequence lacking an unambiguous match to a single V gene segment. An earlier analysis of a few hundred of the donors called V segments functional above 56.7% productive rearrangements and segregating when the between-donor standard deviation exceeded 5%. To diagnose cytomegalovirus status from the catalog of TCR beta chain sequences, a statistical classification framework was built. In a later analysis, TCR nucleotide sequences were compared against IMGT/GENE-DB human TR gene sequences so that V and J genes could be assigned. Using the TCRdist pipeline, a later analysis assigned CDR3 sequences along with most-parsimonious VDJ recombination scenarios. In a later analysis, each TCR beta chain was defined by its CDR3 amino acid sequence together with its V-gene family, and reads lacking a unique V-gene family were excluded. As a way to deal with suspected cross-contamination and a sequencing artifact, a later analysis dropped 640 or so nucleotide sequences that were highly shared and had low generation probability. For each public chain, a later analysis derived a clonal expansion index from normalized ranks of inferred template counts within each repertoire. Generation probabilities in a later analysis came from a VDJ recombination model fitted to out-of-frame rearrangements, and those results were checked against IGoR. Hypergeometric tests were used in a later analysis to score TCR-TCR, TCR-HLA and TCR-CMV co-occurrence, with a repertoire-size bias correction applied to the TCR pairs. To estimate false discovery rates, a later analysis permuted the HLA or CMV assignments 20 times. In a later analysis, co-occurring TCRs were grouped using DBSCAN, and TCRdist sequence similarity was added for clustering within HLA-allele-positive subsets. Repertoires with fewer than 30,000 or more than 120,000 public chains, plus five repertoires with anomalous nucleotide sharing, were excluded from co-occurrence clustering. TCRdb stores this immuneACCESS table with in-frame sequences only. Part of the clones is absent; in the studies checked, under half of the shortfall reflects unresolved V genes, and no reason is known for the rest. V and J calls and clone size come straight from that table; D and trimming were deduced from the DNA. The sample table lists about 160,000 clones, 75% to 90% of them with a count of one. The ten biggest clones cover 1.2% of the sample.

What the authors observed across the whole study: Roughly uniform sequencing depth across donors was assumed in presence/absence analyses, although this assumption may not hold. For the cohort, immune exposure information was limited to CMV serostatus. In vitro tests confirmed that a few of the cytomegalovirus-associated TCR beta chains recognize cytomegalovirus antigens. The sequencing pipeline was judged likely to have produced a cluster of highly shared sequence variants as a technical artifact. This cohort had only TCR beta chains sequenced, and the lack of alpha or paired-chain data limited which features could be detected. The classifier was reported to diagnose cytomegalovirus status with high specificity and sensitivity in both the original and validation cohorts. When HLA alleles, especially DR and DQ, strongly co-occurred, TCR associations were difficult to assign to individual alleles. At a false discovery rate of 0.05, a later analysis linked roughly 17,000 TCR beta sequences to specific HLA alleles. In a later analysis, several top co-occurrence clusters were reported to appear linked to parvovirus B19, influenza, CMV and Epstein-Barr virus. While some public TCRs were present in many individuals, most TCR sequences turned up only very rarely across donors. Because some donors lacked HLA typing at each locus, the association tests relied only on the typed subset. Because counts were too low, seventeen rarely observed V segments, including chromosome 9 orphons, were excluded from the earlier analysis of 587 of the donors. In the study, 150 to 200 TCR beta chains were listed as associated with cytomegalovirus. Broadly in line with IMGT annotations, most TCR beta V segments showed up in productive rearrangements about 87% or about 30% of the time in an earlier analysis of 587 of the donors. In a later analysis, TCR association rates were found to vary across HLA loci, with the most associated TCRs seen for DRB1 alleles and the fewest for HLA-C alleles. Most CMV-associated TCR beta chains appeared to be HLA-restricted in a later analysis, and the HLA associations seemed to be driven largely by CMV exposure. Compared with equally common non-associated chains, HLA-associated TCR beta chains in a later analysis were more clonally expanded and had lower generation probabilities. V-gene and J-gene trimming of TCR beta chains was associated with a missense DCLRE1C variant in a later genetic analysis, and the association was replicated in an independent cohort. Some IMGT-functional V segments, including TRBV6-2 and TRBV6-3, could not be told apart with the 87-base-pair reads, so those segments were excluded. A further reported finding was that TCR beta sequences accurately predicted the HLA-A and HLA-B alleles for most subjects in the first cohort. Linkage disequilibrium might explain the correlated functional status among segregating V segments, but an unknown experimental factor could not be ruled out. According to the authors, the approach could potentially be generalized to other disease states and immunological phenotypes. A later genetic analysis reported fewer N-insertions in productive TCRs among donors in an Asian-associated ancestry cluster than the roughly 640-donor mean.

Per the germline V gene, MNHNS is the CDR1 and SASEGT is the CDR2. The CDR3 has 18 amino acids, counting the end cysteine and phenylalanine. CDR3 DNA only is kept here, 54 bases in frame from base 1. The clonotype originates from a boy aged 2 to 9 in good health and CMV-seronegative. The rearranged chain carries TRBV6-1 and TRBJ2-3; TRBD1 fits 8 bases in the junction. The sequencing input was PBMCs. Here is the DNA: TGTGCCAGCAGTGGAGGGCCCCGACGGACAGGGAGCACAGATGCGCAGTATTTT. It encodes CASSGGPRRTGSTDAQYF.